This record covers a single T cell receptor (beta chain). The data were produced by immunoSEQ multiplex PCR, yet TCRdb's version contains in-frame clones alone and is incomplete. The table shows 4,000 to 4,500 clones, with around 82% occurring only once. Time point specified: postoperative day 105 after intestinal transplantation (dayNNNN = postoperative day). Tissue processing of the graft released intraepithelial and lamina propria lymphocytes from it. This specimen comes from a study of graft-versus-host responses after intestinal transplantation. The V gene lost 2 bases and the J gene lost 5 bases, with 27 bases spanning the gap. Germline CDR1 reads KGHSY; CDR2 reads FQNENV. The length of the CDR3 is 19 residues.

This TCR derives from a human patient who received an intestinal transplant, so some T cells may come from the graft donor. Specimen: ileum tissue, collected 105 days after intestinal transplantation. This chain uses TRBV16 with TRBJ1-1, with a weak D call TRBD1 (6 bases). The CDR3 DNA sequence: TGTGCCAGCAGCCAACCGCGCCGGATGTCTTCTGGGGGGCGGACTGAAGCTTTCTTT. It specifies CASSQPRRMSSGGRTEAFF.